The present entry profiles one T cell receptor beta chain with its context. This clonotype came up a few times. No antigen is known for it. Base qualities are not recorded, but no much larger clone differs from it by a single base. These data come from a study of early T cells in non-severe SARS-CoV-2 infection (dated by TCRdb to the early 2020s). Some background on the complete study: TCR sequencing used bulk RNA from unsorted whole blood, so alpha and beta chains could not be paired. The investigation overall reported the following: VDJdb matching was skewed toward anti-spike CD8 responses and likely underestimated virus-specific expansions, missing private and CD4 specificities.

From the cysteine through the phenylalanine, the CDR3 covers 13 amino acids. Only the CDR3 DNA is retained, 39 bases long and in frame from the first base. Trimming costs V 2 bases and J 4 bases, and their ends lie 8 bases apart. The library was prepared using 5' RACE. Reads for this sample came from a NextSeq 500. To correct for sequencing error and PCR bias, the TCR library protocol tagged individual cDNA molecules with unique molecular identifiers. Both TCR alpha and beta chains were sequenced, and tight co-correlation was observed between alpha and beta sequence abundances in each sample. The published analysis was carried out like this. Decombinator V4 was used to annotate the V gene, J gene and CDR3 of the TCR sequences. Expanded TCRs were defined as changing significantly between any two time points under a Poisson model with p below 0.0001. TCR abundances were normalised to the total number of TCRs sequenced in each sample and reported as counts per million. TRAV1-2 paired with TRAJ12, TRAJ20 or TRAJ33 defined MAIT TCRs, while TRAV10 paired with TRAJ18 defined iNKT TCRs. VDJdb, accessed 1 November 2021, was searched for CMV, EBV and SARS-CoV-2 annotated TCRs, excluding TCRs annotated for multiple antigens. Using fastp at Q25 and MiXCR, TCRdb reprocessed the public reads and kept productive beta chains. CDR3 protein sequences are deduplicated, and each keeps its most common genes and DNA. The V and J calls were not made by the authors but by TCRdb's processing. This sample has 55,000 to 75,000 distinct CDR3 sequences in its table, and roughly a tenth of those were observed once. The ten largest clones capture 0.95% to 1.5% of the sample.

A case-control design nested within a healthcare worker cohort in London, UK, was used, with weekly nasopharyngeal swab PCR tests and blood sampling performed. Healthcare workers were recruited during the week of the UK lockdown, between 23 and 31 March 2020, and followed weekly for up to 16 weeks. The source is an adult who was a healthcare worker with PCR-confirmed SARS-CoV-2 infection or an uninfected control (not recorded which). The chain is made from TRBV12-3 or TRBV12-4 and TRBJ1-1; tentative D gene TRBD1, with 6 bases matching. Material for sequencing was whole blood. The nucleotide sequence is TGTGCCAGCAGTTTACCAGGGGCCACTGAAGCTTTCTTT. This yields the protein CASSLPGATEAFF.